The rows below give T cell receptor beta chains drawn from one sample of a study of cytomegalovirus exposure and HLA in healthy donors. TCRdb's copy holds only in-frame clones and misses some; the assay was immunoSEQ multiplex PCR. The repertoire consists of about 140,000 clones, with roughly 90% occurring once and the leading ten covering less than 3.5%. The sample consisted of PBMCs. The receptors were sampled from a man between 18 and 29 years old in good health and CMV-seronegative. CDR3s include the opening cysteine and the closing phenylalanine or tryptophan. A D gene is named only where the DNA matches it firmly. The size entry is marked missing in some rows and otherwise reads once, few, many or a size class.

v_call	clone_size	j_call	cdr3_length	d_call	cdr3_nt	cdr3_aa
TRBV27	.	TRBJ1-6	17	.	TGTGCCAGCAGTTTATTAACAGGGCAAGGGGTGAATGCACCCCTCCACTTT	CASSLLTGQGVNAPLHF
TRBV19	once	TRBJ2-1	15	.	TGTGCCAGTATGCTCCAGGGGACCCCCTACAATGAGCAGTTCTTC	CASMLQGTPYNEQFF
TRBV27	.	TRBJ2-1	16	.	TGTGCCAGCAGTTTATCGCTCTGGAGCTCCTACAATGAGCAGTTCTTC	CASSLSLWSSYNEQFF
TRBV6-5	.	TRBJ2-3	16	TRBD2	TGTGCCAGCAGTTTCTGGACTAGCGGGAGTACAGATACGCAGTATTTT	CASSFWTSGSTDTQYF
TRBV6-1	.	TRBJ2-7	12	TRBD2	TGTGCCACCTCCCGGGACTACTACGAGCAGTACTTC	CATSRDYYEQYF
TRBV10-3	once	TRBJ2-3	14	.	TGTGCCATCAATCAGCGACCTAGCACAGATACGCAGTATTTT	CAINQRPSTDTQYF
TRBV7-2	.	TRBJ1-1	15	.	TGTGCCAGCAGCTCAAAACTGGTGCTTGACACTGAAGCTTTCTTT	CASSSKLVLDTEAFF
TRBV15	.	TRBJ1-4	12	.	TGTGCCACCAGCACAGGGTATGAAAAACTGTTTTTT	CATSTGYEKLFF
TRBV18	.	TRBJ2-1	16	TRBD1	TGTGCCAGCTCGCCAACAGGGGGGAGCTCCTACAATGAGCAGTTCTTC	CASSPTGGSSYNEQFF
TRBV2	once	TRBJ2-2	15	.	TGTGCCAGCAGTGGGCGGGCAGCGAACACCGGGGAGCTGTTTTTT	CASSGRAANTGELFF
TRBV6-1	.	TRBJ1-5	14	TRBD1	TGTGCCAGCAGTGAAGGGCAGGGGGCGCAGCCCCAGCATTTT	CASSEGQGAQPQHF
TRBV7-9	few	TRBJ2-5	16	.	TGTGCCAGCAGCTTGAGAAGCGGAGTTAACCAAGAGACCCAGTACTTC	CASSLRSGVNQETQYF
TRBV7-9	.	TRBJ2-5	15	TRBD1	TGTGCCAGCAGCTTGGGACAGGGGAACCAAGAGACCCAGTACTTC	CASSLGQGNQETQYF
TRBV6-1	few	TRBJ2-5	13	.	TGTGCCAGCAGTGAAGACCCCAGGGGGACCCAGTACTTC	CASSEDPRGTQYF
TRBV29-1	.	TRBJ2-3	16	TRBD1	TGCAGCGTTGAAGGCCCCCCGGGACAGCGCACAGATACGCAGTATTTT	CSVEGPPGQRTDTQYF
TRBV18	.	TRBJ2-2	16	TRBD1	TGTGCCAGCTCACCACGCGTCGACAGGGCGACCGGGGAGCTGTTTTTT	CASSPRVDRATGELFF
TRBV5-4	.	TRBJ2-1	17	TRBD2	TGTGCCAGCAGCTATACTAGCGGGGGTAGCTCCTACAATGAGCAGTTCTTC	CASSYTSGGSSYNEQFF
TRBV2	once	TRBJ2-5	14	.	TGTGCCAGCAGTGATATGGTAGGAGTTGAGACCCAGTACTTC	CASSDMVGVETQYF
TRBV18	.	TRBJ2-5	14	.	TGTGCCAGCTCACCAACTGCAGGGCAAGAGACCCAGTACTTC	CASSPTAGQETQYF
TRBV25-1	.	TRBJ2-2	18	.	TGTGCCAGCAGTGCTATCGGGGCAGGGGACCCGAACACCGGGGAGCTGTTTTTT	CASSAIGAGDPNTGELFF
TRBV7-9	few	TRBJ1-1	16	.	TGTGCCAGCAGCCCGCCACCTGGGAGGTCGAACACTGAAGCTTTCTTT	CASSPPPGRSNTEAFF
TRBV4-1	.	TRBJ2-1	18	TRBD2	TGCGCCAGCAGCCAGGTGGACATGGGACTAGCGGGATGGAATGAGCAGTTCTTC	CASSQVDMGLAGWNEQFF
TRBV28	.	TRBJ2-7	11	TRBD2	TGTGCCGCGAGCGGGACGACCGAGCAGTACTTC	CAASGTTEQYF
TRBV25-1	.	TRBJ2-1	15	TRBD2	TGTGCCAGCAGTCCCGGGACTAGCGGATACAATGAGCAGTTCTTC	CASSPGTSGYNEQFF
TRBV11-2	once	TRBJ2-5	14	TRBD1	TGTGCCAGCAGCCGAGGACAGGACGGCGAGACCCAGTACTTC	CASSRGQDGETQYF
TRBV6-5	.	TRBJ2-5	13	.	TGTGCCAGCAGTTACTCCCGGGGAGAGACCCAGTACTTC	CASSYSRGETQYF
TRBV2	.	TRBJ2-1	16	TRBD1	TGTGCCAGCAGTGCCGAGGGGACAGGGGCCTACAATGAGCAGTTCTTC	CASSAEGTGAYNEQFF
TRBV4-2	.	TRBJ1-5	16	.	TGTGCCAGCAGCCATAGGGGAGGGGGTCGCAATCAGCCCCAGCATTTT	CASSHRGGGRNQPQHF
TRBV5-1	.	TRBJ2-7	15	.	TGCGCCAGCAGCTTGGACGGGATGGACCCTTACGAGCAGTACTTC	CASSLDGMDPYEQYF
TRBV25-1	.	TRBJ2-7	14	TRBD2	TGTGCCAGCACAGGGACTAGCGGAACCTACGAGCAGTACTTC	CASTGTSGTYEQYF
TRBV29-1	.	TRBJ2-1	14	TRBD2	TGCAGCGTCAGACTAGCGGGATACTACAATGAGCAGTTCTTC	CSVRLAGYYNEQFF
TRBV29-1	once	TRBJ1-5	12	TRBD1	TGCAGCGCCGGACAGGAGAATCAGCCCCAGCATTTT	CSAGQENQPQHF
TRBV6-5	.	TRBJ1-5	14	.	TGTGCCAGCAGCTCCGACTGGAGCAATCAGCCCCAGCATTTT	CASSSDWSNQPQHF
TRBV7-9	.	TRBJ1-1	12	.	TGTGCCAGCAGATGGGGGGACGCTGAAGCTTTCTTT	CASRWGDAEAFF
TRBV6-5	once	TRBJ2-3	15	TRBD1	TGTGCCAGCAGTTACTGGACAGGGGGCACAGATACGCAGTATTTT	CASSYWTGGTDTQYF
TRBV7-2	.	TRBJ1-1	14	.	TGTGCCAGCAGCTGGTCCAGGGATAACACTGAAGCTTTCTTT	CASSWSRDNTEAFF
TRBV5-5	.	TRBJ2-7	14	.	TGTGCCAGCAGCTTGGGCAGCGCTTCCACCGAGCAGTACTTC	CASSLGSASTEQYF
TRBV5-1	once	TRBJ2-5	16	TRBD1	TGCGCCAGCAGCTTGACGCCCACAGGGGGCGGAGAGACCCAGTACTTC	CASSLTPTGGGETQYF
TRBV5-6	.	TRBJ2-7	13	.	TGTGCCAGCAGCGGTCGACAGATCTACGAGCAGTACTTC	CASSGRQIYEQYF
TRBV7-2	.	TRBJ2-5	14	.	TGTGCCAGCAGCTTAGGTTCGGTCCAAGAGACCCAGTACTTC	CASSLGSVQETQYF
TRBV19	.	TRBJ2-7	13	TRBD2	TGTGCCAGTAGTATTCAGGGACTAAACGAGCAGTACTTC	CASSIQGLNEQYF
TRBV15	.	TRBJ1-2	15	TRBD1	TGTGCCACCAGCAGCACATCGACAGGGCTGAAAGGCTACACCTTC	CATSSTSTGLKGYTF
TRBV2	.	TRBJ2-1	13	.	TGTGCCAGCAGGAAGGAGGTACGAAATGAGCAGTTCTTC	CASRKEVRNEQFF
TRBV20-1	.	TRBJ1-2	11	.	TGCAGTGCTAGAGATTATGAGGGCTACACCTTC	CSARDYEGYTF
TRBV9	.	TRBJ2-1	15	.	TGTGCCAGCAGCGTAGGAGCCATTTCCTACAATGAGCAGTTCTTC	CASSVGAISYNEQFF
TRBV4-1	.	TRBJ1-1	16	.	TGCGCCAGCAGCCAAGATATATACGGGGGAAACACTGAAGCTTTCTTT	CASSQDIYGGNTEAFF
TRBV5-1	once	TRBJ1-6	18	.	TGCGCCAGCAGCTTGGGTAACCCCCTAAACTCCTATAATTCACCCCTCCACTTT	CASSLGNPLNSYNSPLHF
TRBV15	.	TRBJ2-5	18	TRBD2	TGTGCCACCAGCAGAGATTGGGTAGCGGGAGCTAAACAAGAGACCCAGTACTTC	CATSRDWVAGAKQETQYF
TRBV2	.	TRBJ2-3	16	TRBD2	TGTGCCAGCAGTTCTAATGCGCGGGGGGGCACAGATACGCAGTATTTT	CASSSNARGGTDTQYF
TRBV19	.	TRBJ1-1	16	.	TGTGCCAGTAGTAGGGAGGGGGGGTTCCAGAACACTGAAGCTTTCTTT	CASSREGGFQNTEAFF
TRBV6-5	.	TRBJ1-5	15	TRBD1	TGTGCCAGCCGGCGTGGGACAGGGGGTCATCAGCCCCAGCATTTT	CASRRGTGGHQPQHF
TRBV28	.	TRBJ2-1	12	.	TGTGCCAGCACGATACCAGGAAATGAGCAGTTCTTC	CASTIPGNEQFF
TRBV30	.	TRBJ2-7	14	TRBD2	TGTGCCTGGACTAGCGGCTACCACGCCTACGAGCAGTACTTC	CAWTSGYHAYEQYF
TRBV11-3	.	TRBJ2-1	16	.	TGTGCCAGCAGCTTAGGGGCGGGCCCGCCCTTCAATGAGCAGTTCTTC	CASSLGAGPPFNEQFF
TRBV6-6	.	TRBJ2-7	15	.	TGTGCCAGCAGTTACTCGAATCCCGGTGCATACGAGCAGTACTTC	CASSYSNPGAYEQYF
TRBV11-2	once	TRBJ1-2	15	TRBD1	TGTGCCAGTCTAAAGGACAGGGGATCTCCCACTGGCTACACCTTC	CASLKDRGSPTGYTF
TRBV19	.	TRBJ2-7	15	.	TGTGCCAGTACCCAGGGGTTTGGCCTTTCCTACGAGCAGTACTTC	CASTQGFGLSYEQYF